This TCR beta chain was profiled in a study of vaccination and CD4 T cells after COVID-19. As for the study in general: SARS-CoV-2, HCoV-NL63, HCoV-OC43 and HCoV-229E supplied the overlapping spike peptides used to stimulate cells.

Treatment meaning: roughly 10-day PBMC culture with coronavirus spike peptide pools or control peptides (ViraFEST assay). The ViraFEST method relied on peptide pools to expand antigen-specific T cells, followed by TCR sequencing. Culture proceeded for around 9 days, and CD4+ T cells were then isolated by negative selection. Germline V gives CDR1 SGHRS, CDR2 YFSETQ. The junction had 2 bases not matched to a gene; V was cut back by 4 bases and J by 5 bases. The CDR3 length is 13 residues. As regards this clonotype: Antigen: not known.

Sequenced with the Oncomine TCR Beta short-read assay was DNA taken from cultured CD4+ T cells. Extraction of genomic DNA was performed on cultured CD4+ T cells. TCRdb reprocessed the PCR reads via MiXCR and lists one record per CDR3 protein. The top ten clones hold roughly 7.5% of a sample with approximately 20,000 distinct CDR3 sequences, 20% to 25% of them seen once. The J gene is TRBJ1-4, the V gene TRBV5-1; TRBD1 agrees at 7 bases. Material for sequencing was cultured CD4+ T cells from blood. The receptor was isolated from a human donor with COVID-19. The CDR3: CASSRDSNEKLFF. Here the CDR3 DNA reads TGCGCCAGCAGCCGGGACAGCAATGAAAAACTGTTTTTT.